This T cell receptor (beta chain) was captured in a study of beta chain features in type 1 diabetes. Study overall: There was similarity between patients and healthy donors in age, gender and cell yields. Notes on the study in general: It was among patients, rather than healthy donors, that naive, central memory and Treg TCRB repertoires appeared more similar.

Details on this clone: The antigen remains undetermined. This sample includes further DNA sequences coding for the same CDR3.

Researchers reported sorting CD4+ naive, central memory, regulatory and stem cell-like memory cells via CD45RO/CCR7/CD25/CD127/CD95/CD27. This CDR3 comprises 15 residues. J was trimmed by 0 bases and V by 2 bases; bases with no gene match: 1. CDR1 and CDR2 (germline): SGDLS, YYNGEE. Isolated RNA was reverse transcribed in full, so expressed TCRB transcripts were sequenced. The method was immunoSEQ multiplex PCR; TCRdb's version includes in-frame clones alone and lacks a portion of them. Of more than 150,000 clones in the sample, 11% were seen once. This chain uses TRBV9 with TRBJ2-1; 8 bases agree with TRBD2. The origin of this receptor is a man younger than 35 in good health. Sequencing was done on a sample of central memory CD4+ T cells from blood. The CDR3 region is CASSVSGSSYNEQFF. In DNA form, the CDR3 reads TGTGCCAGCAGCGTCAGCGGGAGCTCCTACAATGAGCAGTTCTTC.